A selection of T cell receptor beta chains follows, all from one sample in a study of blood T cell repertoires in COVID-19. This table comes from immunoSEQ multiplex PCR, and its TCRdb copy is limited to in-frame clones, with some not included. This table has 280,000 or so clones, 83% appearing once. The source material was peripheral blood. Source of these receptors: a woman aged 50 to 60 who had recovered from COVID-19. Both conserved end residues are part of each CDR3. A D gene is named only where the DNA matches it firmly. The size entry is marked missing in some rows and otherwise reads once, few, many or a size class.

16	NA	TRBV27	TRBJ2-1	TRBD2	TGTGCCAGCAGTATCTCGACTAGCGGGTCGAACAATGAGCAGTTCTTC	CASSISTSGSNNEQFF
15	NA	TRBV9	TRBJ1-1	TRBD1	TGTGCCAGCAGCGGACAGGGGCAAGGGAACACTGAAGCTTTCTTT	CASSGQGQGNTEAFF
14	NA	TRBV30	TRBJ1-3	NA	TGTGCCTGGAGTCGATCCACTGCTGGAAACACCATATATTTT	CAWSRSTAGNTIYF
14	NA	TRBV6-4	TRBJ2-1	NA	TGTGCCAGCAGTGACGCCCTTCGTGGGAGGGAGCAGTTCTTC	CASSDALRGREQFF
12	NA	TRBV28	TRBJ2-7	NA	TGTGCCAGCAGCCGAGCTGGCTACGAGCAGTACTTC	CASSRAGYEQYF
13	NA	TRBV7-2	TRBJ2-5	TRBD1	TGTGCCAGCAGCACAGGGGGTAGGATTCCCCAGTACTTC	CASSTGGRIPQYF
16	NA	TRBV19	TRBJ2-3	TRBD2	TGTGCCAGTACCTCCAGCGGCGCGGGAGACATGGATACGCAGTATTTT	CASTSSGAGDMDTQYF
14	NA	TRBV28	TRBJ2-1	NA	TGTGCCAGCACCAATGACTACAACTTCAATGAGCAGTTCTTC	CASTNDYNFNEQFF
15	NA	TRBV6-5	TRBJ2-2	NA	TGTGCCAGCAGTTATGGGCGTAGGCCCACCGGGGAGCTGTTTTTT	CASSYGRRPTGELFF
15	NA	TRBV6-6	TRBJ2-7	TRBD1	TGTGCCAGCAGTTATCCCGGACAGGGTTCCTACGAGCAGTACTTC	CASSYPGQGSYEQYF
16	NA	TRBV5-1	TRBJ2-7	NA	TGCGCCAGCAGCTTGGGGGGTCCCGGGATCCTGACGGGGCAGTACTTC	CASSLGGPGILTGQYF
18	NA	TRBV7-8	TRBJ2-7	TRBD2	TGTGCCAGCAGGCCCGGGGGGGGAGGTCTTCAAACGACCTACGAGCAGTACTTC	CASRPGGGGLQTTYEQYF
15	NA	TRBV19	TRBJ2-7	TRBD1	TGTGCCAGTAGTTCCCCGGGACAGGGGACCTACGAGCAGTACTTC	CASSSPGQGTYEQYF
14	NA	TRBV7-2	TRBJ2-7	NA	TGTGCCAGCAGCCCAAGACAAGACTCCTACGAGCAGTACTTC	CASSPRQDSYEQYF
13	NA	TRBV7-9	TRBJ2-1	NA	TGTGCCAGCAGGGCTGACAGGTACAATGAGCAGTTCTTC	CASRADRYNEQFF
15	NA	TRBV11-3	TRBJ2-6	NA	TGTGCCAGCAGCCCGGGTATATCTGGGGCCAACGTCCTGACTTTC	CASSPGISGANVLTF
18	NA	TRBV5-4	TRBJ2-3	TRBD2	TGTGCCAGCAGCAGCACACTAGCGGGAGGGCCCTCCACAGATACGCAGTATTTT	CASSSTLAGGPSTDTQYF
14	few	TRBV7-2	TRBJ2-7	TRBD1	TGTGCCAGCAGCTCCTACAGGGGCCCCTACGAGCAGTACTTC	CASSSYRGPYEQYF
11	once	TRBV10-3	TRBJ2-1	NA	TGTGCCATCAGTGACCGCAATGAGCAGTTCTTC	CAISDRNEQFF
15	few	TRBV6-5	TRBJ2-3	NA	TGTGCCAGCAGTCGTCGGGAGCCTAGCACAGATACGCAGTATTTT	CASSRREPSTDTQYF
18	NA	TRBV10-3	TRBJ2-1	TRBD2	TGTGCCCTTGGCCCCGGGACTAGCGGGAGTCGAGGGACGAATGAGCAGTTCTTC	CALGPGTSGSRGTNEQFF
15	NA	TRBV27	TRBJ2-5	NA	TGTGCCAGCAGTTCATGGCAGGGGCTCGGCGAGACCCAGTACTTC	CASSSWQGLGETQYF
12	NA	TRBV15	TRBJ2-5	NA	TGTGCCACCAGCAGAGATGCGGAGACCCAGTACTTC	CATSRDAETQYF
13	NA	TRBV7-3	TRBJ2-7	TRBD2	TGTGCCAGCAGGGTCGCGGGAGTGGACGAGCAGTACTTC	CASRVAGVDEQYF
15	NA	TRBV5-1	TRBJ2-5	NA	TGCGCCAGCAGCTCCCCCGAAACAGGGTTGGAGACCCAGTACTTC	CASSSPETGLETQYF
16	NA	TRBV4-2	TRBJ1-1	NA	TGTGCCAGCAGCCAGGGCTTCGGACAGACGAACACTGAAGCTTTCTTT	CASSQGFGQTNTEAFF
15	NA	TRBV5-4	TRBJ2-1	TRBD2	TGTGCCAGCAGCTTGGGTCTAGCGGGAAACAATGAGCAGTTCTTC	CASSLGLAGNNEQFF
14	few	TRBV2	TRBJ2-2	TRBD2	TGTGCCAGCAAGGCGGGGGCGAACACCGGGGAGCTGTTTTTT	CASKAGANTGELFF
14	NA	TRBV5-4	TRBJ1-6	NA	TGTGCCAGCAGCTTCAGGCGGGAGGGTTCACCCCTCCACTTT	CASSFRREGSPLHF
15	NA	TRBV7-9	TRBJ1-2	TRBD1	TGTGCCAGCAGCCTAACCGGCAGGGGGGCCTGGGGCTACACCTTC	CASSLTGRGAWGYTF
14	NA	TRBV19	TRBJ1-1	NA	TGTGCCAGTAGTTTGGACAGCCGGAACACTGAAGCTTTCTTT	CASSLDSRNTEAFF
16	NA	TRBV30	TRBJ1-2	NA	TGTGCCTGGAGTGCCCCAGGATTACAGGCTAACTATGGCTACACCTTC	CAWSAPGLQANYGYTF
14	NA	TRBV27	TRBJ2-1	NA	TGTGCCAGCAGTTTGCCCACTAGAAACAATGAGCAGTTCTTC	CASSLPTRNNEQFF
15	NA	TRBV28	TRBJ1-2	TRBD1	TGTGCCAGCGGCAGTGTAGAGACAGGGAGATCGGGCTACACCTTC	CASGSVETGRSGYTF
14	once	TRBV28	TRBJ2-3	NA	TGTGCCAGCAGTTTCGAGGGCCCCACAGATACGCAGTATTTT	CASSFEGPTDTQYF
14	NA	TRBV27	TRBJ1-5	NA	TGTGCCAGCAGGCCCGCCTGGGAGGCTCAGCCCCAGCATTTT	CASRPAWEAQPQHF
13	few	TRBV27	TRBJ2-7	TRBD1	TGTGCCAGCAGTGGTCGGACAGGGTCGGCGCAGTACTTC	CASSGRTGSAQYF
15	NA	TRBV25-1	TRBJ2-1	TRBD2	TGTGCCAGCAGTTTTAGCGGGAGTCGGGTGAATGAGCAGTTCTTC	CASSFSGSRVNEQFF
15	once	TRBV7-2	TRBJ2-1	TRBD2	TGTGCCACTACCCATGCGGGGGGAATCTACAATGAGCAGTTCTTC	CATTHAGGIYNEQFF
14	NA	TRBV27	TRBJ2-7	NA	TGTGCCAGCAGTTTGCGAGGTATCCCCTACGAGCAGTACTTC	CASSLRGIPYEQYF
13	NA	TRBV12-3/TRBV12-4	TRBJ1-4	NA	TGTGCCAGCAGCAAACAGGGCGGGGAAAAACTGTTTTTT	CASSKQGGEKLFF
16	NA	TRBV7-2	TRBJ2-2	TRBD1	TGTGCCAGCAGCCAGGAAGGGACAGGGGTGACCGGGGAGCTGTTTTTT	CASSQEGTGVTGELFF
14	NA	TRBV29-1	TRBJ1-1	TRBD1	TGCAGCGCATACCAACAGGGGATGTACACTGAAGCTTTCTTT	CSAYQQGMYTEAFF
14	NA	TRBV29-1	TRBJ2-6	NA	TGCAGCTTTTCTTACTCTTCTGGGGCCAACGTCCTGACTTTC	CSFSYSSGANVLTF
18	NA	TRBV6-2/TRBV6-3	TRBJ2-1	TRBD2	TGTGCCAGCAGTTACAGGTCGAGGCGGACTAGCGCCTACAATGAGCAGTTCTTC	CASSYRSRRTSAYNEQFF
20	NA	TRBV2	TRBJ1-2	TRBD1	TGTGCCAGCAGTGACGGTTTTGGGACAGGGGGCCGCCTTATGGGCTATGGCTACACCTTC	CASSDGFGTGGRLMGYGYTF
16	NA	TRBV19	TRBJ1-5	NA	TGTGCCAGTAGTATATTATCCGGGGGGAACAATCAGCCCCAGCATTTT	CASSILSGGNNQPQHF
15	NA	TRBV29-1	TRBJ2-7	TRBD2	TGCAGCGTGGCGGGACTAGCGGGAGAAATGGAAGAGCAGTACTTC	CSVAGLAGEMEEQYF
16	NA	TRBV27	TRBJ2-3	NA	TGTGCCAGCAGTCCCCAGACAATACGTCCCACAGATACGCAGTATTTT	CASSPQTIRPTDTQYF
13	NA	TRBV29-1	TRBJ1-2	NA	TGCAGCGTCGATTACGGGAACCGGCATGGCTACACCTTC	CSVDYGNRHGYTF
21	once	TRBV4-2	TRBJ1-4	TRBD1	TGTGCCAGCAGCCACGTCCCTCTGCTAGGACAGGGGGCGGCTACTAATGAAAAACTGTTTTTT	CASSHVPLLGQGAATNEKLFF
15	NA	TRBV5-1	TRBJ1-1	TRBD1	TGCGCCAGCAGCTTGGCCGACAGGGGAGGTACTGAAGCTTTCTTT	CASSLADRGGTEAFF
14	once	TRBV29-1	TRBJ2-7	TRBD2	TGCAGCGCCAAGAGCGGGAGCGCTACCTACGAGCAGTACTTC	CSAKSGSATYEQYF
16	NA	TRBV7-2	TRBJ1-1	NA	TGTGCCAGCAGCTTAGGTACAGGGATGGGGAACACTGAAGCTTTCTTT	CASSLGTGMGNTEAFF
15	NA	TRBV9	TRBJ2-5	NA	TGTGCCAGCAGCGACCCGGGACACGTCCAAGAGACCCAGTACTTC	CASSDPGHVQETQYF
16	NA	TRBV4-1	TRBJ2-7	TRBD2	TGCGCCAGCAGCCAGACTAGCGGGGGGCTCACCTACGAGCAGTACTTC	CASSQTSGGLTYEQYF
18	NA	TRBV7-2	TRBJ2-6	NA	TGTGCCAGCAGCTTAGCCCCAACCTTCAGGGGTGGGGCCAACGTCCTGACTTTC	CASSLAPTFRGGANVLTF
16	few	TRBV19	TRBJ2-1	TRBD2	TGTGCCAGTTTCCCTTTGGCGGGAGAGATCCACAATGAGCAGTTCTTC	CASFPLAGEIHNEQFF
15	NA	TRBV28	TRBJ1-5	NA	TGTGCCAGCAGTGACCAGGGGTTGGGGCATCAGCCCCAGCATTTT	CASSDQGLGHQPQHF